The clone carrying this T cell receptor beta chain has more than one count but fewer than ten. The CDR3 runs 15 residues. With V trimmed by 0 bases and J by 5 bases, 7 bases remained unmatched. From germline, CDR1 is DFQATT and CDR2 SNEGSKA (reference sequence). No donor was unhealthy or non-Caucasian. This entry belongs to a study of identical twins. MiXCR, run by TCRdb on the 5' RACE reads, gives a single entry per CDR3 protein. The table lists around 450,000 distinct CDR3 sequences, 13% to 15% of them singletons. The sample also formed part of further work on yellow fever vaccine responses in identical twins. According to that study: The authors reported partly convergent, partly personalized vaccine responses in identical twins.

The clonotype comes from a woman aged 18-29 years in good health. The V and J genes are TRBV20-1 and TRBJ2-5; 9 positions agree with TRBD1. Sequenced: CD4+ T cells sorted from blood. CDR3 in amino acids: CSARDYRGPGETQYF. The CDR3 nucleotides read TGCAGTGCTAGAGATTACAGGGGGCCGGGGGAGACCCAGTACTTC.